Ten or more counts support the clone carrying this T cell receptor beta chain. Its target is not known. The trim removed 6 bases at V and 3 bases at J, leaving 5 bases unmatched. Germline CDR1 and CDR2: DFQATT and SNEGSKA (reference sequence). The CDR3 loop spans 13 amino acids. This specimen belongs to a study of Graves' ophthalmopathy and Graves' hyperthyroidism. Researchers turned away patients with other autoimmune diseases, uncontrolled infections, pregnancy or lactation. The PBMCs were taken from 10 ml of fresh peripheral blood. General observations from the study: Using a 13-signature model, the authors split ophthalmopathy from stable hyperthyroidism, with 87.88% sensitivity and roughly 83% specificity.

As the template, RNA transcripts were used to amplify TCR beta CDR3 regions. Second-round multiplex PCR followed a first-round RT-PCR using HTBI primers. Each CDR3 protein is one row after TCRdb ran MiXCR on the multiplex PCR reads. The repertoire consists of 40,000 to 50,000 distinct CDR3 sequences, with about 50% occurring once and the leading ten covering more than 15%. The chain couples TRBV20-1 to TRBJ2-1; 7 bases are a match to TRBD2. The sequencing input was peripheral blood. This clonotype was sampled from an adult man with Graves' ophthalmopathy. CDR3 residues: CSAGSGNYNEQFF. The CDR3, as DNA: TGCAGTGCAGGGAGCGGGAACTACAATGAGCAGTTCTTC.